This T cell receptor beta chain was recovered during a study of T cell responses to AZD1222 COVID-19 vaccine. Using immunoSEQ multiplex PCR, the repertoire was profiled, and TCRdb retains in-frame clones only, with some absent. The top ten clones hold more than 10% of a sample with 140,000 to 150,000 clones, about 92% of them seen once. Study-wide points: Only a handful of AZD1222 recipients were seropositive at baseline. Possibly, clonal diversity was underestimated; donors were largely white British and included more females. Once two AZD1222 doses were given, Spike-specific TCR breadth and depth went up.

In regard to this clone: Its matching antigen is unknown.

The CDR3 contains 17 residues. This sample comprised peripheral blood, obtained after recovery from COVID-19. This chain joins TRBV21-1 and TRBJ2-3. TRBV21-1 is described as a pseudogene. This clonotype was obtained from an adult who had recovered from COVID-19. CDR3 bases: TGTGCCAGCAGCAAAGGGGGCCAGGAGAGGGACACAGATACGCAGTATTTT. Translated, it gives CASSKGGQERDTDTQYF.